This T cell receptor (beta chain) was sequenced for a study of blood T cells in healthy people across ages. Note on this clonotype: Its antigen is not identified.

Then a second PCR, running about 6 to 12 cycles, was carried out with a sample-barcoded 5' primer and a J-beta primer mix. Any given sample supplied a minimum of 2.5 million CDR3-containing paired-end reads. TCRdb fed the 5' RACE reads into MiXCR, producing one record per CDR3 protein. The sample shows roughly 800,000 distinct CDR3 sequences, 55% to 70% of them seen only once. The study drew donors from healthy Caucasian individuals in Russia aged roughly 6 to 95. V was pared by 0 bases and J by 7 bases, with 7 bases between. This CDR3 has 14 residues. Study findings and constraints: Roughly linear declines in TCR beta diversity per million T cells occurred with age.

The sequenced sample was blood. V is TRBV12-3 or TRBV12-4 and J is TRBJ1-6, with D unresolved. This receptor was taken from a man between 25 and 39 years old in good health. CDR3 DNA: TGTGCCAGCAGTTTAGCGCTCTGGAATTCACCCCTCCACTTT. Amino acid sequence: CASSLALWNSPLHF.